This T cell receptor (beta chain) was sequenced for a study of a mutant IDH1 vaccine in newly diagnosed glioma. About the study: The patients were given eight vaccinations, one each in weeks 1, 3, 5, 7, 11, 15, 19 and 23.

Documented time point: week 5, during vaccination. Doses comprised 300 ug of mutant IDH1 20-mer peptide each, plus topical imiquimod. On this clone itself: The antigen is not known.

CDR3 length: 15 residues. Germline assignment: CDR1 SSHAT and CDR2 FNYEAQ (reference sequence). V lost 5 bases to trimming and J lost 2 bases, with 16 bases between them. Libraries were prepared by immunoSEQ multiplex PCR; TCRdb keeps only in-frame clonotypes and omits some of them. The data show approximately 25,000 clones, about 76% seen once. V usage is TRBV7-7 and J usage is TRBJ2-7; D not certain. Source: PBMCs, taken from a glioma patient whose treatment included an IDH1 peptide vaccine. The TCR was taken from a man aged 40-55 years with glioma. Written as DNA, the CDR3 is TGTGCCAGCAGCCCCTCACCCGGGCCCCCCTACGAGCAGTACTTC. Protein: CASSPSPGPPYEQYF. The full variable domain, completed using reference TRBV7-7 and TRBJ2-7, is GAGVSQSPRYKVTKRGQDVTLRCDPISSHATLYWYQQALGQGPEFLTYFNYEAQPDKSGLPSDRFSAERPEGSISTLTIQRTEQRDSAMYRCASSPSPGPPYEQYFGPGTRLTVT.